These T cell receptor beta chains were read from a single sample in a study of glioma-infiltrating T cells after dendritic cell vaccination. The repertoire was sequenced with immunoSEQ multiplex PCR; TCRdb's copy has only in-frame clones and lacks some. The table includes nearly 85,000 clones, about 90% detected once. This specimen was blood, taken before dendritic cell vaccination. These receptors came from a human donor with glioblastoma. CDR3s include the opening cysteine and the closing phenylalanine or tryptophan. A D gene is named only where the DNA matches it firmly. The size of a clone is reported for some rows only, either as once, few or many, or as a class for expanded clones.

V gene	D gene	clone size	J gene	CDR3 DNA	CDR3 protein
TRBV6-1	TRBD2	once	TRBJ2-7	TGTGCCAGCAGAGAACTAGCGGGGAACTCCTACGAGCAGTACTTC	CASRELAGNSYEQYF
TRBV7-6	-	once	TRBJ2-2	TGTGCCAGCGTTGCGGGGAGGAACACCGGGGAGCTGTTTTTT	CASVAGRNTGELFF
TRBV10-2	TRBD1	once	TRBJ2-7	TGCGCCAGCAGTGAGGACCAGGGGGACAGGGGCAACGAGCAGTACTTC	CASSEDQGDRGNEQYF
TRBV6-1	-	-	TRBJ1-1	TGTGCCAGCAGTGAAGCCATGAACACTGAAGCTTTCTTT	CASSEAMNTEAFF
TRBV18	TRBD1	-	TRBJ1-1	TGTGCCAGCTCATCAGACAGGGGGAACACTGAAGCTTTCTTT	CASSSDRGNTEAFF
TRBV7-2	-	-	TRBJ1-3	TGTGCCAGCAGTCCCCGGGGGGGAGCGGGAAACACCATATATTTT	CASSPRGGAGNTIYF
TRBV6-5	TRBD1	-	TRBJ1-2	TGTGCCAGCAGCCCCGGGACAGCCGCTAACTATGGCTACACCTTC	CASSPGTAANYGYTF
TRBV9	TRBD2	once	TRBJ2-1	TGTGCCAGCACGCCCAGCGGGGGACTCTACAATGAGCAGTTCTTC	CASTPSGGLYNEQFF
TRBV4-2	-	-	TRBJ2-7	TGTGCCAGCAGCCAAGAGAGGGGGGGCCCCCTCCTCGAGCAGTACTTC	CASSQERGGPLLEQYF
TRBV2	-	-	TRBJ1-2	TGTGCCAGCAGTGACCGGACCGGGCGGGATGGCTACACCTTC	CASSDRTGRDGYTF
TRBV5-1	-	-	TRBJ1-2	TGCGCCAGCAGTCTGGAGGGTTTTACATATGGCTACACCTTC	CASSLEGFTYGYTF
TRBV6-5	TRBD1	once	TRBJ1-2	TGTGCCAGCACCCGAAAACAGGGGGCTTATGGCTACACCTTC	CASTRKQGAYGYTF
TRBV6-1	-	-	TRBJ2-3	TGTGCCAGCAGTGAAGGCGGAATGGCAGATACGCAGTATTTT	CASSEGGMADTQYF
TRBV9	-	once	TRBJ2-5	TGTGCCAGCAGCGTCGGGGGACAAGAGACCCAGTACTTC	CASSVGGQETQYF
TRBV29-1	-	-	TRBJ1-3	TGCAGCGTTGGGGGACTCCCTCAAGACCGCTCTGGAAACACCATATATTTT	CSVGGLPQDRSGNTIYF
TRBV6-1	-	-	TRBJ2-3	TGTGCCAGCAACAAAAGACTAGTGGATACGCAGTATTTT	CASNKRLVDTQYF
TRBV6-1	-	once	TRBJ1-5	TGTGCCAGCAGTGAACAAACAGTTAGCAATCAGCCCCAGCATTTT	CASSEQTVSNQPQHF
TRBV11-1	-	-	TRBJ2-5	TGTGCCAGCAGCGCAGGGGTCCGGCGCGGAGAGACCCAGTACTTC	CASSAGVRRGETQYF
TRBV7-9	-	-	TRBJ1-5	TGTGCCAGCAGCTTCTCCGGTAGCAATCAGCCCCAGCATTTT	CASSFSGSNQPQHF
TRBV23-1	TRBD2	once	TRBJ2-3	TGCGCCGCCCAGATGACTAGCGGGGTCCGGACGCAGTATTTT	CAAQMTSGVRTQYF
TRBV14	-	-	TRBJ2-1	TGTGCCAGCAGCCAAGAAGTGACTAGTGGAATCTACAATGAGCAGTTCTTC	CASSQEVTSGIYNEQFF
TRBV9	-	-	TRBJ1-3	TGTGCCAGCAGCGCTATGCCGACGGACAGCTCTGGAAACACCATATATTTT	CASSAMPTDSSGNTIYF
TRBV30	-	-	TRBJ1-1	TGTGCCTGGAACCTCAGGGGACGGGGTACTGAAGCTTTCTTT	CAWNLRGRGTEAFF
TRBV19	-	-	TRBJ2-1	TGTGCCAGTAGTATTGGGCCCGGTTATGAGCAGTTCTTC	CASSIGPGYEQFF
TRBV9	-	-	TRBJ2-5	TGTGCCAGCAGCGTAGACATCCAAGAGACCCAGTACTTC	CASSVDIQETQYF
TRBV29-1	-	-	TRBJ1-2	TGCAGCGTTGGACAGACGGACTATGGCTACACCTTC	CSVGQTDYGYTF